The sequence of this TCR beta chain was determined in a study of PD-1 blockade in classical Hodgkin lymphoma. In every patient, relapse followed autologous stem cell transplantation, while exposure to brentuximab vedotin differed. The method was immunoSEQ multiplex PCR; TCRdb's version includes in-frame clones alone and lacks a portion of them. Here the sample spans 95,000 or so clones, roughly 84% being singletons. The CDR3 is 16 residues long. J was trimmed by 5 bases and V by 3 bases; bases with no gene match: 3. Germline V gene lookup returns CDR1 ENHRY and CDR2 SYGVKD. Here the sequenced sample was peripheral blood mononuclear cells (PBMCs), taken at baseline. The receptor was derived from a human donor with classical Hodgkin lymphoma. The rearrangement uses TRBV10-3 and TRBJ2-1; 14 bases are shared with TRBD2. As DNA, the CDR3 is TGTGCCATCAGTGATGGGACTAGCGGGAGCCACAATGAGCAGTTCTTC. Amino acid sequence: CAISDGTSGSHNEQFF.